This T cell receptor beta chain was found in a study of early T cells in non-severe SARS-CoV-2 infection. Using its own MiXCR run on the 5' RACE reads, TCRdb lists one record per CDR3 protein. The repertoire holds tens of thousands of distinct CDR3 sequences, with 9.4% as singletons. Per germline, CDR1 SEHNR and CDR2 FQNEAQ (reference sequence). CDR3 length equals 14 residues. V gave up 2 bases and J gave up 1 base, with 8 bases separating them. This clonotype was recorded many times. The input for sequencing was whole blood, taken at baseline. The V call is TRBV7-9, the J call TRBJ1-1; the D is unclear. This clonotype originated in an adult who was a healthcare worker with PCR-confirmed SARS-CoV-2 infection or an uninfected control (not recorded which). The CDR3 here is CASSLLGPNTEAFF. CDR3 sequence (DNA): TGTGCCAGCAGCTTATTAGGACCGAACACTGAAGCTTTCTTT.